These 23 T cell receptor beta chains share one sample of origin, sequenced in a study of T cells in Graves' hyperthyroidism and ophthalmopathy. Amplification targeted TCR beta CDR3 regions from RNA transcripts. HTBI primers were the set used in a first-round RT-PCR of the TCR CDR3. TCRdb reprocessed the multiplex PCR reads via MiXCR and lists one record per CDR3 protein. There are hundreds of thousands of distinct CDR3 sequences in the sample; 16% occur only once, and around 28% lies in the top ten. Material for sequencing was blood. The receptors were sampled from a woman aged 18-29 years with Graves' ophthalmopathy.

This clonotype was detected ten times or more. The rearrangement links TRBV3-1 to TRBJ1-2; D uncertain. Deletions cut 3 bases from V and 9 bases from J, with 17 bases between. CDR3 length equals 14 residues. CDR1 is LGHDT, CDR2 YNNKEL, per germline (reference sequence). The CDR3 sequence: CASSHRDPDRSYTF. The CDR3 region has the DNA TGTGCCAGCAGCCATCGGGATCCTGATCGGAGCTACACCTTC.

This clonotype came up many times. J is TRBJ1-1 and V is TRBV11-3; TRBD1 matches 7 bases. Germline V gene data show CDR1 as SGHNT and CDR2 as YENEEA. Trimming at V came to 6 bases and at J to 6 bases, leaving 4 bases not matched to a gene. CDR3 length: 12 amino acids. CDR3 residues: CASRKTGPEAFF. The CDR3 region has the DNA TGTGCCAGCAGGAAGACAGGGCCTGAAGCTTTCTTT.

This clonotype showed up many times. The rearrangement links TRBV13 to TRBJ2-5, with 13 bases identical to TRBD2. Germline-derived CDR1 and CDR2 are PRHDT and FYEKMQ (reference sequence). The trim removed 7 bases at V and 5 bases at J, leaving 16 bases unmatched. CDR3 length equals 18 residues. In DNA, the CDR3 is TGTGCCAGCACCCTAAGGACTAGCGGGAGAGGTACTACGGAGACCCAGTACTTC. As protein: CASTLRTSGRGTTETQYF.

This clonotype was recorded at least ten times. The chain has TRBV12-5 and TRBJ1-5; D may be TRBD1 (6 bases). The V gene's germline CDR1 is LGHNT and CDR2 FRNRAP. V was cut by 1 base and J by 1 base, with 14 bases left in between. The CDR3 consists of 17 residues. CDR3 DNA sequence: TGTGCTAGTGGTTTGGGACAGGAGGGTATAAGCAATCAGCCCCAGCATTTT. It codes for CASGLGQEGISNQPQHF. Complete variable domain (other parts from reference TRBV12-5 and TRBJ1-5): DARVTQTPRHKVTEMGQEVTMRCQPILGHNTVFWYRQTMMQGLELLAYFRNRAPLDDSGMPKDRFSAEMPDATLATLKIQPSEPRDSAVYFCASGLGQEGISNQPQHFGDGTRLSIL.

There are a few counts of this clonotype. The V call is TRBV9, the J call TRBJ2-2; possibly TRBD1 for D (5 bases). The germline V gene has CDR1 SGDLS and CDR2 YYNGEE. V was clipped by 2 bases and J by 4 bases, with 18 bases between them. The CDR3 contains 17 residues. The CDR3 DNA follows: TGTGCCAGCAGCGTTAGTCTGGGTCAGGGTCGCACCGGGGAGCTGTTTTTT. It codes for CASSVSLGQGRTGELFF.

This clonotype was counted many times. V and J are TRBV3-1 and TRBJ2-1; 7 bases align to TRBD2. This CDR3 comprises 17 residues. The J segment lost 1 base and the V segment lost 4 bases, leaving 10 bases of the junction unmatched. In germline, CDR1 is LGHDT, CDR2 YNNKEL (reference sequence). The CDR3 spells CASSRLPGGTSYNEQFF. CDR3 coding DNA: TGTGCCAGCAGCCGCTTACCGGGGGGTACGTCCTACAATGAGCAGTTCTTC.

CDR3 DNA sequence: TGTGCCAGCAGCTTAGGATGGGGACTAGCGGGCAGCTCCTACAATGAGCAGTTCTTC. This sequence encodes CASSLGWGLAGSSYNEQFF. This rearrangement joins TRBV7-2 to TRBJ2-1; 12 bases are shared with TRBD2. Looked up from germline, CDR1 is SGHTA and CDR2 is FQGNSA. The CDR3 is made up of 19 amino acids. V trimming: 1 base; J trimming: 0 bases; junction bases outside the gene matches: 7.

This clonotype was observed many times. This chain's CDR3 is CASSLTGDTEAFF. For the CDR3, the DNA is TGTGCCAGCTCACTTACAGGGGATACTGAAGCTTTCTTT. The gene calls are TRBV18 and TRBJ1-1; 7 bases map to TRBD1. Looked up from germline, CDR1 is KGHSH and CDR2 is LQKENI. Losses at the gene ends were 4 bases for V and 5 bases for J; bases not matched to a gene: 4. The CDR3 covers 13 residues.

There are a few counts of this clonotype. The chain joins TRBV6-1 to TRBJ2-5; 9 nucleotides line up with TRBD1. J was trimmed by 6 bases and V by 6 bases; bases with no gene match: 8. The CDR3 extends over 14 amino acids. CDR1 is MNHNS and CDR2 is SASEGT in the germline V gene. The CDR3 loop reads CASSPDRGRKTQYF. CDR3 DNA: TGTGCCAGCAGCCCTGACAGGGGGAGAAAGACCCAGTACTTC.

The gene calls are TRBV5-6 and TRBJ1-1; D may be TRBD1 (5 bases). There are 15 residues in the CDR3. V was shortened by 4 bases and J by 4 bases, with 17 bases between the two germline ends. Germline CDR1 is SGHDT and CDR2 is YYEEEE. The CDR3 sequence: CASSPRAGPTTEAFF. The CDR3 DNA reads TGTGCCAGCAGCCCCCGGGCAGGGCCAACCACTGAAGCTTTCTTT.

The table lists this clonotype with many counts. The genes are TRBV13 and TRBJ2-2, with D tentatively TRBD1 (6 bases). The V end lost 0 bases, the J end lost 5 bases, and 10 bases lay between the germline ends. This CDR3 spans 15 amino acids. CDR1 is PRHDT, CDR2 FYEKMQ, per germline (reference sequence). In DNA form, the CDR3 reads TGTGCCAGCAGCTTAGGTACAGGGCTTACCGGGGAGCTGTTTTTT. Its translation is CASSLGTGLTGELFF.

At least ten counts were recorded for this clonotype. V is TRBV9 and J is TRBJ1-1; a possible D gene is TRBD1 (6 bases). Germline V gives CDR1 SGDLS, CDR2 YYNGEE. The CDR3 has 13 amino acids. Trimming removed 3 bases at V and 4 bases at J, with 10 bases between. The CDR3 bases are TGTGCCAGCAGCGCGCCCAGGGGCACTGAAGCTTTCTTT. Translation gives CASSAPRGTEAFF.

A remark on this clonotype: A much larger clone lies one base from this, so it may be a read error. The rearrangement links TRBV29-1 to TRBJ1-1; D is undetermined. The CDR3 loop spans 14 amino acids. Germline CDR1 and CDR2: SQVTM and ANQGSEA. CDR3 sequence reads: CGVLAPTGNTEAFF. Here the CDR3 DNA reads TGCGGCGTCCTAGCCCCAACGGGGAACACTGAAGCTTTCTTT.

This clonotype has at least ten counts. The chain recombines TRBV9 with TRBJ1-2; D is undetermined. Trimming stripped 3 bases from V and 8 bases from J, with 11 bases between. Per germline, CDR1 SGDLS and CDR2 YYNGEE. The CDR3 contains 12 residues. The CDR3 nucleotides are TGTGCCAGCAGCGCCGGAGCTCGGGGCTACACCTTC. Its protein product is CASSAGARGYTF.

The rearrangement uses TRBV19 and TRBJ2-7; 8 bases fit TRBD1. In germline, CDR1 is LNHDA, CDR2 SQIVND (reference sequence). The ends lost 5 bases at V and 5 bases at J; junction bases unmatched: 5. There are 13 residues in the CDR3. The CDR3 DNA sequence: TGTGCCAGTAGTGTCGACAGGGGAAACGAGCAGTACTTC. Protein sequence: CASSVDRGNEQYF. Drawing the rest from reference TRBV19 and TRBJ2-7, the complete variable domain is DGGITQSPKYLFRKEGQNVTLSCEQNLNHDAMYWYRQDPGQGLRLIYYSQIVNDFQKGDIAEGYSVSREKKESFPLTVTSAQKNPTAFYLCASSVDRGNEQYFGPGTRLTVT.

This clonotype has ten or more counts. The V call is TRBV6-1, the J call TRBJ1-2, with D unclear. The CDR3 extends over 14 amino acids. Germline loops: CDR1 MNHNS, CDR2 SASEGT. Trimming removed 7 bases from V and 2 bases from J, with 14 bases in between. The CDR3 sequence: CASIPAGTNYGYTF. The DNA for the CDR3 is TGTGCCAGCATTCCGGCGGGTACAAACTATGGCTACACCTTC.

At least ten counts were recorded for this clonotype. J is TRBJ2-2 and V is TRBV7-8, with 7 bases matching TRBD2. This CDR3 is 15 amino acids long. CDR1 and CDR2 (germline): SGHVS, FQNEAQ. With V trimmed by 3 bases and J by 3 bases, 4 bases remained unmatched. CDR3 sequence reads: CASSFLAVDTGELFF. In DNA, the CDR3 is TGTGCCAGCAGCTTTCTAGCGGTGGACACCGGGGAGCTGTTTTTT.

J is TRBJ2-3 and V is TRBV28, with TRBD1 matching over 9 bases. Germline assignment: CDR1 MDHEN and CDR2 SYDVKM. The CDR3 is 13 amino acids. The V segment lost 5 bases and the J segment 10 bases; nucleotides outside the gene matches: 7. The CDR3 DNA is TGTGCCAGCAGTCCTGGACAGGGGCGGGCGCAGTATTTT. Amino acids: CASSPGQGRAQYF. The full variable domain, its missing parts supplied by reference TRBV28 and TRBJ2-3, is DVKVTQSSRYLVKRTGEKVFLECVQDMDHENMFWYRQDPGLGLRLIYFSYDVKMKEKGDIPEGYSVSREKKERFSLILESASTNQTSMYLCASSPGQGRAQYFGPGTRLTVL.

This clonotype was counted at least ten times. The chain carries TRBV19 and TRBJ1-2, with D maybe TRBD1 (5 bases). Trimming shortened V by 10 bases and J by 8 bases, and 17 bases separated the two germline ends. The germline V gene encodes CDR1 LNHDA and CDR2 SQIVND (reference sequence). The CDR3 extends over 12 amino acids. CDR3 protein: CATGGSRGGYTF. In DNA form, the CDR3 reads TGTGCCACCGGAGGGTCAAGGGGCGGCTACACCTTC.

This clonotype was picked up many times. The CDR3 nucleotides are TGTGCCAGCAGCACTCGACAGGGCGCCTCCTACGAGCAGTACTTC. This codes for CASSTRQGASYEQYF. This chain connects TRBV7-9 to TRBJ2-7; 7 bases agree with TRBD1. With V trimmed by 5 bases and J by 0 bases, 7 bases remained unmatched. The germline CDR1 and CDR2 sequences are SEHNR and FQNEAQ (reference sequence). The CDR3 covers 15 residues.

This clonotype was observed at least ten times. This CDR3 is CASSPTGGWWEAFF. The CDR3 DNA is TGTGCCAGCAGTCCCACGGGGGGATGGTGGGAAGCTTTCTTT. The chain uses TRBV12-3 or TRBV12-4 and TRBJ1-1, with D possibly TRBD1 on 5 matching bases. The CDR3 length is 14 residues. The V and J ends lost 5 bases and 8 bases respectively, with 18 bases between them.

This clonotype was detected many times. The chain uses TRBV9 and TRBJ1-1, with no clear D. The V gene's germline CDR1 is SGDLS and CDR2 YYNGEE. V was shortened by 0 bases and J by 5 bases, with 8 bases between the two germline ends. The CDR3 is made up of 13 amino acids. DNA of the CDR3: TGTGCCAGCAGCGTAGGAGGATATACTGAAGCTTTCTTT. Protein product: CASSVGGYTEAFF.

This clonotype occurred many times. This chain's CDR3 is CASSYSDSDAASGANVLTF. Here the CDR3 DNA reads TGTGCCAGCAGTTACTCGGATTCGGACGCTGCTTCCGGGGCCAACGTCCTGACTTTC. The chain couples TRBV6-6 to TRBJ2-6; D gene uncertain. The germline V and J ends were trimmed by 0 bases and 4 bases, with 19 bases remaining between them. The V gene's germline CDR1 is MNHNY and CDR2 SVGAGI (reference sequence). The CDR3 totals 19 residues.